The 18 T cell receptor beta chains presented below share a single source sample, sequenced in a study of T-cell reconstitution after alpha-beta-depleted transplantation in children. Unique molecular identifiers were used to barcode this TCRbeta library. TCRdb redid the calling of the PCR reads with MiXCR, one entry per CDR3 protein. Here the sample spans nearly 400,000 distinct CDR3 sequences, roughly 22% being singletons. The source material was PBMCs from the stem cell graft donor, sampled from the stem cell graft. The receptors derive from a human donor who donated a stem cell graft to a child with acute myeloid leukemia.

This clonotype has just a few counts. This chain connects TRBV12-3 or TRBV12-4 to TRBJ2-7, with D maybe TRBD1 (6 bases). The CDR3 runs to 13 residues. Trimming pared 3 bases from V and 7 bases from J, leaving 13 bases between. CDR3 amino acids: CASSFSQGWEQYF. The CDR3 bases are TGTGCCAGCAGTTTTTCCCAGGGGTGGGAGCAGTACTTC.

This clonotype was detected ten times or more. The chain carries TRBV29-1 and TRBJ2-4; 8 bases match TRBD1. J was trimmed by 8 bases and V by 4 bases; bases with no gene match: 10. Looked up from germline, CDR1 is SQVTM and CDR2 is ANQGSEA. The CDR3 has 14 residues. DNA of the CDR3: TGCAGCGTTGGGGGACAGGACAAGGGGGACATTCAGTACTTC. It translates to CSVGGQDKGDIQYF.

In this sample, this clonotype turned up many times. The genes are TRBV10-1 and TRBJ2-3; no reliable D call. Germline lookup yields CDR1 WNHNN and CDR2 SYGVQD (reference sequence). The V and J ends lost 6 bases and 2 bases respectively, with 12 bases between them. There are 14 residues in the CDR3. The CDR3 coding sequence is TGCGCCAGCAGGATGGACGAGAACACAGATACGCAGTATTTT. It specifies CASRMDENTDTQYF.

This clonotype was detected only a few times. The CDR3 bases are TGCGCCAGCAGCCGCGGACAGGGAACTAATGAAAAACTGTTTTTT. The encoded protein is CASSRGQGTNEKLFF. The genes are TRBV4-3 and TRBJ1-4; 8 bases match TRBD1. The CDR3 contains 15 residues. Per the germline V gene, CDR1 is LGHNA and CDR2 is YSLEER. Germline trimming cut 4 bases from V and 1 base from J; bases unmatched to any gene: 2.

The chain links TRBV13 to TRBJ2-5; 8 bases are a match to TRBD1. There are 14 residues in the CDR3. The trim removed 4 bases at V and 1 base at J, leaving 2 bases unmatched. CDR1 PRHDT and CDR2 FYEKMQ come from the germline V gene (reference sequence). The CDR3 DNA reads as TGTGCCAGCAGCTCCGGACAGGGCCAAGAGACCCAGTACTTC. Amino acid sequence: CASSSGQGQETQYF.

In this sample, this clonotype turned up many times. The chain recombines TRBV29-1 with TRBJ2-1, with 10 bases identical to TRBD2. This CDR3 is 14 amino acids long. The V segment lost 4 bases and the J segment 6 bases; nucleotides outside the gene matches: 6. CDR1 SQVTM and CDR2 ANQGSEA come from the germline V gene. CDR3 region: CSVALLAGANEQFF. The CDR3 nucleotides read TGCAGCGTTGCTCTGCTAGCGGGAGCCAATGAGCAGTTCTTC.

The V gene is TRBV5-5, the J gene TRBJ2-7; no clear D gene. The V end lost 4 bases, the J end lost 2 bases, and 13 bases lay between the germline ends. The CDR3 totals 14 residues. From germline, CDR1 is SGHKS and CDR2 YYEKEE (reference sequence). The chain's CDR3 is CASSPGLLPYEQYF. CDR3 sequence (DNA): TGTGCCAGCAGCCCCGGGCTCCTCCCCTACGAGCAGTACTTC.

This clonotype has only a few counts. The CDR3 spells CASRWLAGVYEQYF. Written as DNA, the CDR3 is TGCGCCAGCAGGTGGCTAGCGGGGGTTTACGAGCAGTACTTC. The chain joins TRBV5-1 to TRBJ2-7; the match to TRBD2 covers 10 bases. The CDR3 spans 14 residues. Germline CDR1 is SGHRS and CDR2 is YFSETQ. The junction had 6 bases not matched to a gene; V was cut back by 5 bases and J by 4 bases. Looking up the rest from reference TRBV5-1 and TRBJ2-7 gives the full variable domain: KAGVTQTPRYLIKTRGQQVTLSCSPISGHRSVSWYQQTPGQGLQFLFEYFSETQRNKGNFPGRFSGRQFSNSRSEMNVSTLELGDSALYLCASRWLAGVYEQYFGPGTRLTVT.

The chain is built from TRBV12-3 or TRBV12-4 and TRBJ2-3, with 10 bases identical to TRBD2. The trim removed 6 bases at V and 3 bases at J, leaving 12 bases unmatched. The CDR3 length is 17 residues. The CDR3 sequence is CASSPGTSEEVTDTQYF. The DNA of the CDR3 is TGTGCCAGCAGCCCCGGGACTAGCGAGGAGGTGACAGATACGCAGTATTTT.

This chain uses TRBV27 with TRBJ2-7, with a possible D match to TRBD2 (6 bases). Germline CDR1 reads MNHEY; CDR2 reads SMNVEV (reference sequence). Trimming cost V 4 bases and J 2 bases, with 12 bases left between them. The CDR3 spans 14 residues. The CDR3 DNA sequence: TGTGCCAGCAGTTACGGGGACTCCACCTACGAGCAGTACTTC. It encodes CASSYGDSTYEQYF.

CDR3 amino acids: CSAAGRPGHSYEQYF. CDR3 DNA: TGCAGTGCAGCAGGCCGACCGGGACACTCCTACGAGCAGTACTTC. The chain recombines TRBV20-1 with TRBJ2-7; D possibly corresponds to TRBD1 (6 bases). Trimming took off 6 bases at V and 0 bases at J, with 18 bases between the two ends. The CDR3 is made up of 15 amino acids. Germline assignment: CDR1 DFQATT and CDR2 SNEGSKA (reference sequence).

In its sample, this clonotype was seen a few times. The chain couples TRBV5-1 to TRBJ2-7; a possible D gene is TRBD1 (6 bases). The CDR3 has 14 amino acids. V was pared by 4 bases and J by 3 bases, with 14 bases between. From germline, CDR1 is SGHRS and CDR2 YFSETQ. The DNA of the CDR3 is TGCGCCAGCAGCCGGAAGGACAGTTACTACGAGCAGTACTTC. This translates into CASSRKDSYYEQYF.

The chain employs TRBV5-1 and TRBJ2-7; D not resolved. With 1 base removed from V and 5 bases from J, the gap between germline ends came to 10 bases. This CDR3 is 13 amino acids long. Looked up from germline, CDR1 is SGHRS and CDR2 is YFSETQ. The CDR3 protein is CASSLMGQNEQYF. For the CDR3, the DNA is TGCGCCAGCAGCTTGATGGGCCAGAACGAGCAGTACTTC. Complete variable domain (other parts from reference TRBV5-1 and TRBJ2-7): KAGVTQTPRYLIKTRGQQVTLSCSPISGHRSVSWYQQTPGQGLQFLFEYFSETQRNKGNFPGRFSGRQFSNSRSEMNVSTLELGDSALYLCASSLMGQNEQYFGPGTRLTVT.

The V and J genes are TRBV27 and TRBJ2-1; 7 bases match TRBD1. V lost 7 bases and J lost 0; bases outside the gene matches: 6. Germline lookup yields CDR1 MNHEY and CDR2 SMNVEV (reference sequence). The CDR3 totals 15 residues. The CDR3 spells CASMKGASSYNEQFF. In DNA, the CDR3 is TGTGCCAGCATGAAGGGGGCCAGCTCCTACAATGAGCAGTTCTTC.

V gene TRBV7-8 combines with J gene TRBJ2-1; 13 bases are a match to TRBD2. Per germline, CDR1 SGHVS and CDR2 FQNEAQ. CDR3 length: 16 amino acids. V shed 7 bases and J 7 bases; nucleotides not matched to a gene: 10. The CDR3 DNA follows: TGTGCCAGCACTTCCGGGACTAGCGGGACATGGAATGAGCAGTTCTTC. It is translated as CASTSGTSGTWNEQFF.

This clonotype was observed a few times. The CDR3 DNA follows: TGTGCCAGCAGCCTAGGCCGTTTAGCGCAATTCTACAATGAGCAGTTCTTC. This encodes CASSLGRLAQFYNEQFF. The rearrangement uses TRBV5-5 and TRBJ2-1; a weak D match, TRBD2 (5 bases). The germline CDR1 and CDR2 sequences are SGHKS and YYEKEE (reference sequence). The ends were cut back, 4 bases at V and 3 bases at J, with 20 bases in the middle. The CDR3 length is 17 residues.

This chain connects TRBV7-6 to TRBJ2-3; TRBD2 might be the D (6 bases). Trimming took off 6 bases at V and 6 bases at J, with 10 bases between the two ends. This CDR3 is 12 amino acids long. Per the germline V gene, CDR1 is SGHVS and CDR2 is FNYEAQ. The CDR3 region is CASSTGVDTQYF. The CDR3 nucleotides read TGTGCCAGCAGTACGGGGGTGGATACGCAGTATTTT.

This clonotype was picked up many times. The chain has TRBV15 and TRBJ1-2; the match to TRBD1 covers 8 bases. V lost 1 base, J lost 4 bases, and 2 bases stayed unmatched. This CDR3 contains 14 residues. Germline CDR1 reads LNHNV; CDR2 reads YYDKDF (reference sequence). CDR3 DNA sequence: TGTGCCACCAGCAGAGGGGACAGGTCCTATGGCTACACCTTC. Its protein is CATSRGDRSYGYTF.